The 14 T cell receptor beta chains below come from one sample, sequenced in a study of blood T cells in healthy people across ages. A second PCR of about 6 to 12 cycles used a sample-barcoded 5' primer and a J-beta primer mix. MiXCR, run by TCRdb on the 5' RACE reads, gives a single entry per CDR3 protein. The table has over 950,000 distinct CDR3 sequences, approximately 38% seen once. Source material: blood. Source of these receptors: a man aged 18 to 30 in good health.

Concerning this clonotype: A much larger clonotype is one base distant, so this may be a read error. The genes are TRBV10-3 and TRBJ1-2; 7 nucleotides agree with TRBD1. The CDR3 covers 14 residues. Germline-derived CDR1 and CDR2 are ENHRY and SYGVKD. CDR3 in DNA: TGTGCCACCAGTGAGTCGACAGGGAACTATGGCTACACCTTC. This encodes CATSESTGNYGYTF.

This clonotype was counted a single time. The rearrangement joins TRBV11-2 to TRBJ2-2; D remains unclear. V dropped 5 bases and J dropped 6 bases, with 10 bases sitting between them. Per the germline V gene, CDR1 is SGHAT and CDR2 is FQNNGV. This CDR3 contains 13 residues. CDR3 bases: TGTGCCAGCAGCCTACCGTTTCCCGGGGAGCTGTTTTTT. The encoded protein is CASSLPFPGELFF. Filled out from reference TRBV11-2 and TRBJ2-2, the complete variable domain reads EAGVAQSPRYKIIEKRQSVAFWCNPISGHATLYWYQQILGQGPKLLIQFQNNGVVDDSQLPKDRFSAERLKGVDSTLKIQPAKLEDSAVYLCASSLPFPGELFFGEGSRLTVL.

The rearrangement uses TRBV21-1 and TRBJ2-1; TRBD1 was called by the table and not checked on the DNA. TRBV21-1 is labeled a pseudogene. The CDR3 has 14 residues. The CDR3 nucleotides read TGTGCCAGCAGCCAAAAAAAGGACAGCAATGAGCAGTTCTTC. Translation gives CASSQKKDSNEQFF.

V and J are TRBV6-5 and TRBJ1-2, with no clear D. This CDR3 has 13 amino acids. Germline V gene sequence: CDR1 MNHEY, CDR2 SVGAGI. Trimming cost V 3 bases and J 1 base, with 6 bases left between them. CDR3 DNA: TGTGCCAGCAGTTATCAGAATAACTATGGCTACACCTTC. It translates to CASSYQNNYGYTF.

The CDR3 nucleotides are TGTGCCAGCAGCCCTCAGGCGGGGGACACTGAAGCTTTCTTT. It translates to CASSPQAGDTEAFF. The rearrangement joins TRBV7-2 to TRBJ1-1, with a possible D match to TRBD1 (5 bases). Trimming took off 5 bases at V and 3 bases at J, with 13 bases between the two ends. The CDR3 contains 14 residues. Germline V CDR1 and CDR2: SGHTA, FQGNSA. The full variable domain, with the rest looked up from reference TRBV7-2 and TRBJ1-1, is GAGVSQSPSNKVTEKGKDVELRCDPISGHTALYWYRQSLGQGLEFLIYFQGNSAPDKSGLPSDRFSAERTGGSVSTLTIQRTQQEDSAVYLCASSPQAGDTEAFFGQGTRLTVV.

A remark on this clonotype: One end of the junction fails to match germline, which may point to a read error. The genes are TRBV5-1 and TRBJ2-1; D unresolved. The V gene's germline CDR1 is SGHRS and CDR2 YFSETQ. The CDR3 consists of 16 residues. The CDR3, as DNA: TGCGCCAGCAGCTTGGGAAAGGATAATATGTACAAGGAGCAGTTCTTC. It specifies CASSLGKDNMYKEQFF.

This clonotype appeared a few times. The chain uses TRBV7-8 and TRBJ1-4; 8 nucleotides align to TRBD1. V lost 4 bases to trimming and J lost 7 bases; unmatched junction nucleotides: 14. CDR3 length: 17 amino acids. Germline CDR1 reads SGHVS; CDR2 reads FQNEAQ. The CDR3 nucleotides are TGTGCCAGCAGCTCCCTTCGCGGACAGGGAACCTCTGAAAAACTGTTTTTT. Translated, it gives CASSSLRGQGTSEKLFF.

The V call is TRBV2, the J call TRBJ2-6; 9 positions match TRBD1. Trimming cost V 6 bases and J 1 base; bases outside gene matches: 7. The CDR3 covers 17 residues. Germline V gene lookup returns CDR1 SNHLY and CDR2 FYNNEI. CDR3 region: CASRSDRGGSGANVLTF. CDR3 sequence (DNA): TGTGCCAGCAGATCAGACAGGGGGGGTTCTGGGGCCAACGTCCTGACTTTC.

The V call is TRBV2, the J call TRBJ2-3, with 8 positions matching TRBD2. This CDR3 spans 14 amino acids. The germline gives CDR1 SNHLY, CDR2 FYNNEI. V shed 8 bases, J shed 0 bases, and the junction held 4 bases outside the gene matches. CDR3 sequence reads: CASWSGGSTDTQYF. As DNA, the CDR3 is TGTGCCAGCTGGAGCGGGGGTAGCACAGATACGCAGTATTTT.

This clonotype showed up many times. This chain uses TRBV4-2 with TRBJ2-3, with D maybe TRBD2 (5 bases). This CDR3 has 15 amino acids. V lost 0 bases, J lost 3 bases, and 10 bases lay in between. Germline lookup yields CDR1 LGHNA and CDR2 YNFKEQ. The CDR3 region is CASSQDGVSTDTQYF. The CDR3 nucleotides are TGTGCCAGCAGCCAAGACGGGGTGTCGACAGATACGCAGTATTTT.

V is TRBV2 and J is TRBJ2-5; no clear D gene. The CDR3 consists of 11 residues. Trimming removed 10 bases at V and 1 base at J, with 7 bases between. From germline, CDR1 is SNHLY and CDR2 FYNNEI. The CDR3 coding sequence is TGTGCCACCACTACCCAAGAGACCCAGTACTTC. Its protein product is CATTTQETQYF.

The V call is TRBV3-1, the J call TRBJ1-2; 7 bases fit TRBD1. Germline V lookup: CDR1 LGHDT, CDR2 YNNKEL (reference sequence). The CDR3 has 13 amino acids. Trimming cost V 0 bases and J 10 bases; bases outside gene matches: 5. The CDR3 region is CASSQEGGRLYTF. CDR3 DNA: TGTGCCAGCAGCCAAGAAGGGGGCAGACTCTACACCTTC.

The J gene is TRBJ2-3, the V gene TRBV6-5; 7 nucleotides match TRBD2. Germline V gene sequence: CDR1 MNHEY, CDR2 SVGAGI. The J segment lost 4 bases and the V segment lost 0 bases, leaving 4 bases of the junction unmatched. The CDR3 consists of 15 residues. Written as DNA, the CDR3 is TGTGCCAGCAGTTACTCGCAGGGAGGGCCAGATACGCAGTATTTT. It codes for CASSYSQGGPDTQYF.

This clonotype appeared once. J is TRBJ1-4 and V is TRBV6-1; no firm D call. Germline V gives CDR1 MNHNS, CDR2 SASEGT. CDR3 length: 14 residues. Trimming took off 5 bases at V and 7 bases at J, with 14 bases between the two ends. CDR3 DNA sequence: TGTGCCAGCAGTCTGACAAGATCACCTGAAAAACTGTTTTTT. Translated, it gives CASSLTRSPEKLFF.